This is a list of T cell receptor beta chains from one sample in a study of blood T cell repertoires in COVID-19. Profiled with immunoSEQ multiplex PCR; TCRdb holds only in-frame clones, not every one. Of 200,000 to 250,000 clones listed, 85% to 90% are singletons. Sequenced material: PBMCs or T cells enriched from blood (not recorded which). These receptors were collected from a woman aged 45-59 years in a cohort exposed to, infected with or recovered from COVID-19 (not recorded which). Both conserved end residues are part of each CDR3. The order of the fields is clone size, J gene, V gene, D gene, CDR3 protein, CDR3 DNA. The D gene is left open where the match is weak. Clone sizes are given selectively: once, few, many, or a class where the clone is expanded.

clone_size: NA
j_call: TRBJ1-1
v_call: TRBV11-3
d_call: TRBD1
cdr3_aa: CASSSQGDTEAFF
cdr3_nt: TGTGCCAGCAGCTCACAGGGGGACACTGAAGCTTTCTTT

clone_size: once
j_call: TRBJ2-5
v_call: TRBV6-5
d_call: TRBD1
cdr3_aa: CASTGQGYETQYF
cdr3_nt: TGTGCCAGCACCGGACAGGGCTACGAGACCCAGTACTTC

clone_size: NA
j_call: TRBJ2-3
v_call: TRBV7-8
d_call: TRBD2
cdr3_aa: CASSPLVAGGPSTDTQYF
cdr3_nt: TGTGCCAGCAGCCCGTTGGTAGCGGGGGGTCCGAGCACAGATACGCAGTATTTT

clone_size: NA
j_call: TRBJ2-2
v_call: TRBV7-2
d_call: TRBD2
cdr3_aa: CASSRSGGSTGELFF
cdr3_nt: TGTGCCAGCAGCCGGAGCGGGGGATCCACCGGGGAGCTGTTTTTT

clone_size: NA
j_call: TRBJ2-1
v_call: TRBV5-5
d_call: TRBD1
cdr3_aa: CASSLEGGSNEQFF
cdr3_nt: TGTGCCAGCAGCTTGGAAGGGGGCAGCAATGAGCAGTTCTTC

clone_size: NA
j_call: TRBJ1-4
v_call: TRBV3-1/TRBV3-2
d_call: NA
cdr3_aa: CASSPGDWATNEKLFF
cdr3_nt: TGTGCCAGCAGCCCAGGGGATTGGGCAACTAATGAAAAACTGTTTTTT

clone_size: NA
j_call: TRBJ2-7
v_call: TRBV28
d_call: TRBD1
cdr3_aa: CASSIPGQVQNEQYF
cdr3_nt: TGTGCCAGCAGTATTCCGGGACAGGTCCAGAACGAGCAGTACTTC

clone_size: NA
j_call: TRBJ1-6
v_call: TRBV19
d_call: NA
cdr3_aa: CASSIDRGISPLHF
cdr3_nt: TGTGCCAGTAGTATAGACAGGGGAATTTCACCCCTCCACTTT

clone_size: NA
j_call: TRBJ1-1
v_call: TRBV6-5
d_call: TRBD1
cdr3_aa: CASRPDRANTEAFF
cdr3_nt: TGTGCCAGCAGACCCGACAGGGCCAACACTGAAGCTTTCTTT

clone_size: NA
j_call: TRBJ1-2
v_call: TRBV19
d_call: NA
cdr3_aa: CASSTRGLNYGYTF
cdr3_nt: TGTGCCAGTAGCACAAGGGGTCTGAACTATGGCTACACCTTC

clone_size: NA
j_call: TRBJ2-7
v_call: TRBV15
d_call: NA
cdr3_aa: CATSREQSVSYEQYF
cdr3_nt: TGTGCCACCAGCAGAGAGCAGTCCGTCTCCTACGAGCAGTACTTC

clone_size: NA
j_call: TRBJ2-1
v_call: TRBV10-3
d_call: TRBD2
cdr3_aa: CAISESTRPLAGGFNEQFF
cdr3_nt: TGTGCCATCAGTGAGTCGACTCGCCCGCTAGCGGGGGGTTTCAATGAGCAGTTCTTC

clone_size: NA
j_call: TRBJ1-2
v_call: TRBV4-2
d_call: NA
cdr3_aa: CASSQVEGVGYTF
cdr3_nt: TGTGCCAGCAGCCAAGTGGAAGGGGTTGGCTACACCTTC

clone_size: NA
j_call: TRBJ2-7
v_call: TRBV28
d_call: TRBD1
cdr3_aa: CASRQGVEYEQYF
cdr3_nt: TGTGCCAGTAGACAGGGGGTCGAGTACGAGCAGTACTTC

clone_size: NA
j_call: TRBJ1-5
v_call: TRBV19
d_call: TRBD1
cdr3_aa: CATIPGQGNQPQHF
cdr3_nt: TGTGCCACTATTCCGGGACAGGGAAATCAGCCCCAGCATTTT

clone_size: few
j_call: TRBJ1-1
v_call: TRBV2
d_call: TRBD1
cdr3_aa: CASSESGQGEAFF
cdr3_nt: TGTGCCAGCAGTGAGAGTGGACAGGGCGAAGCTTTCTTT

clone_size: NA
j_call: TRBJ2-4
v_call: TRBV5-1
d_call: NA
cdr3_aa: CASSNTRPPRSGIQYF
cdr3_nt: TGCGCCAGCAGCAACACACGGCCCCCTCGAAGCGGCATTCAGTACTTC

clone_size: once
j_call: TRBJ1-1
v_call: TRBV29-1
d_call: NA
cdr3_aa: CSGNRNTEAFF
cdr3_nt: TGCAGCGGGAACAGGAACACTGAAGCTTTCTTT

clone_size: NA
j_call: TRBJ1-3
v_call: TRBV6-1
d_call: NA
cdr3_aa: CASSERAGTSGNTIYF
cdr3_nt: TGTGCCAGCAGTGAAAGGGCAGGGACTTCTGGAAACACCATATATTTT

clone_size: NA
j_call: TRBJ1-5
v_call: TRBV19
d_call: NA
cdr3_aa: CASSLQGFSNSNQPQHF
cdr3_nt: TGTGCCAGTAGTCTACAGGGTTTTTCTAATAGCAATCAGCCCCAGCATTTT

clone_size: NA
j_call: TRBJ1-2
v_call: TRBV7-4
d_call: TRBD1
cdr3_aa: CASSVGDRAYGYTF
cdr3_nt: TGTGCCAGCAGCGTCGGGGACAGGGCCTATGGCTACACCTTC

clone_size: NA
j_call: TRBJ1-1
v_call: TRBV7-3
d_call: NA
cdr3_aa: CASSLLPGQRNTEAFF
cdr3_nt: TGTGCCAGCAGCTTACTACCGGGACAACGGAACACTGAAGCTTTCTTT

clone_size: NA
j_call: TRBJ2-3
v_call: TRBV13
d_call: TRBD2
cdr3_aa: CASSQAGTSGSTDTQYF
cdr3_nt: TGTGCCAGCAGCCAAGCCGGGACTAGCGGTAGCACAGATACGCAGTATTTT

clone_size: NA
j_call: TRBJ1-3
v_call: TRBV15
d_call: NA
cdr3_aa: CATSRTGDGILNTIYF
cdr3_nt: TGTGCCACCAGCAGGACAGGAGATGGAATTTTAAACACCATATATTTT

clone_size: NA
j_call: TRBJ1-2
v_call: TRBV4-3
d_call: NA
cdr3_aa: CASSQAGRVGGYTF
cdr3_nt: TGCGCCAGCAGCCAAGCCGGCAGGGTGGGGGGCTACACCTTC

clone_size: NA
j_call: TRBJ2-1
v_call: TRBV5-6
d_call: TRBD1
cdr3_aa: CASSLGTGGADEQFF
cdr3_nt: TGTGCCAGCAGCCTCGGGACAGGGGGCGCGGATGAGCAGTTCTTC

clone_size: NA
j_call: TRBJ1-2
v_call: TRBV6-2/TRBV6-3
d_call: NA
cdr3_aa: CASSYAYGYTF
cdr3_nt: TGTGCCAGCAGTTACGCGTATGGCTACACCTTC

clone_size: once
j_call: TRBJ1-2
v_call: TRBV19
d_call: TRBD1
cdr3_aa: CASSNAPGQGGYGYTF
cdr3_nt: TGTGCCAGTAGCAATGCACCGGGACAGGGAGGCTATGGCTACACCTTC

clone_size: few
j_call: TRBJ1-5
v_call: TRBV19
d_call: NA
cdr3_aa: CASSILQGSDQPQHF
cdr3_nt: TGTGCCAGTAGTATCTTGCAGGGCTCGGATCAGCCCCAGCATTTT

clone_size: NA
j_call: TRBJ1-2
v_call: TRBV19
d_call: NA
cdr3_aa: CASSHQGVYGYTF
cdr3_nt: TGTGCCAGTAGCCATCAGGGTGTTTATGGCTACACCTTC

clone_size: NA
j_call: TRBJ1-6
v_call: TRBV28
d_call: NA
cdr3_aa: CASSFPSGQARSPLHF
cdr3_nt: TGTGCCAGCAGTTTCCCCTCCGGACAAGCGCGGTCACCCCTCCACTTT

clone_size: NA
j_call: TRBJ2-2
v_call: TRBV10-3
d_call: NA
cdr3_aa: CAIAKVPGELFF
cdr3_nt: TGTGCCATAGCGAAGGTTCCCGGGGAGCTGTTTTTT

clone_size: few
j_call: TRBJ1-3
v_call: TRBV6-4
d_call: NA
cdr3_aa: CASSPPGPGNTIYF
cdr3_nt: TGTGCCAGCAGTCCCCCTGGGCCTGGAAACACCATATATTTT

clone_size: NA
j_call: TRBJ1-3
v_call: TRBV5-1
d_call: NA
cdr3_aa: CASGNGADGYLVNTIYF
cdr3_nt: TGCGCCAGCGGAAATGGGGCTGACGGGTATCTTGTGAACACCATATATTTT

clone_size: NA
j_call: TRBJ2-3
v_call: TRBV24-1
d_call: TRBD2
cdr3_aa: CATSDSGGYTDTQYF
cdr3_nt: TGTGCCACCAGTGATAGCGGGGGCTACACAGATACGCAGTATTTT

clone_size: NA
j_call: TRBJ1-2
v_call: TRBV7-2
d_call: TRBD1
cdr3_aa: CASSDGQATRYGYTF
cdr3_nt: TGTGCCAGCAGCGACGGACAGGCGACACGGTATGGCTACACCTTC

clone_size: NA
j_call: TRBJ2-1
v_call: TRBV28
d_call: NA
cdr3_aa: CASSLGQTFYNEQFF
cdr3_nt: TGTGCCAGCAGTTTAGGACAGACCTTCTACAATGAGCAGTTCTTC

clone_size: NA
j_call: TRBJ1-2
v_call: TRBV7-8
d_call: TRBD1
cdr3_aa: CASSLTGVIGGYTF
cdr3_nt: TGTGCCAGCAGCCTAACAGGGGTCATTGGTGGCTACACCTTC

clone_size: NA
j_call: TRBJ1-5
v_call: TRBV11-2
d_call: TRBD1
cdr3_aa: CASRHCRTGIPLIPQPQHF
cdr3_nt: TGTGCCAGCAGACACTGCAGGACAGGGATCCCCCTGATTCCTCAGCCCCAGCATTTT

clone_size: few
j_call: TRBJ2-3
v_call: TRBV5-1
d_call: TRBD2
cdr3_aa: CASVRGGSTDTQYF
cdr3_nt: TGCGCCAGCGTACGCGGGGGAAGCACAGATACGCAGTATTTT

clone_size: NA
j_call: TRBJ2-1
v_call: TRBV23-1
d_call: NA
cdr3_aa: CASSPPLRRGSYNEQFF
cdr3_nt: TGCGCCAGCAGTCCACCTTTACGGCGGGGATCATACAATGAGCAGTTCTTC

clone_size: NA
j_call: TRBJ2-7
v_call: TRBV5-1
d_call: NA
cdr3_aa: CASSRGSYEQYF
cdr3_nt: TGCGCCAGCAGCCGGGGTTCCTACGAGCAGTACTTC

clone_size: NA
j_call: TRBJ2-1
v_call: TRBV2
d_call: NA
cdr3_aa: CASSEGGDYNEQFF
cdr3_nt: TGTGCCAGCAGTGAGGGCGGGGATTACAATGAGCAGTTCTTC

clone_size: NA
j_call: TRBJ2-1
v_call: TRBV6-6
d_call: NA
cdr3_aa: CASREDLHSYNEQFF
cdr3_nt: TGTGCCAGCAGGGAGGACTTGCACTCCTACAATGAGCAGTTCTTC

clone_size: NA
j_call: TRBJ1-2
v_call: TRBV20-1
d_call: NA
cdr3_aa: CSAISYGYTF
cdr3_nt: TGCAGTGCTATCAGCTATGGCTACACCTTC

clone_size: NA
j_call: TRBJ1-6
v_call: TRBV7-3
d_call: NA
cdr3_aa: CASSLLASNSPLHF
cdr3_nt: TGTGCCAGCAGCTTATTGGCAAGTAATTCACCCCTCCACTTT

clone_size: NA
j_call: TRBJ1-3
v_call: TRBV6-1
d_call: NA
cdr3_aa: CASSEAPRGPAAGNTIYF
cdr3_nt: TGTGCCAGCAGTGAAGCCCCCAGAGGCCCTGCGGCTGGAAACACCATATATTTT

clone_size: NA
j_call: TRBJ1-4
v_call: TRBV9
d_call: TRBD1
cdr3_aa: CASSVNPGGQGGKLFF
cdr3_nt: TGTGCCAGCAGCGTAAACCCCGGGGGACAGGGCGGAAAACTGTTTTTT

clone_size: NA
j_call: TRBJ1-2
v_call: TRBV5-1
d_call: NA
cdr3_aa: CASSLAGRADYGYTF
cdr3_nt: TGCGCCAGCAGCTTGGCTGGCAGGGCAGACTATGGCTACACCTTC

clone_size: NA
j_call: TRBJ2-7
v_call: TRBV19
d_call: TRBD1
cdr3_aa: CASSIGQGRYEQYF
cdr3_nt: TGTGCCAGTAGTATCGGACAGGGACGCTACGAGCAGTACTTC

clone_size: once
j_call: TRBJ2-5
v_call: TRBV7-3
d_call: TRBD1
cdr3_aa: CASSSGGMETQYF
cdr3_nt: TGTGCCAGCAGCTCAGGGGGCATGGAGACCCAGTACTTC